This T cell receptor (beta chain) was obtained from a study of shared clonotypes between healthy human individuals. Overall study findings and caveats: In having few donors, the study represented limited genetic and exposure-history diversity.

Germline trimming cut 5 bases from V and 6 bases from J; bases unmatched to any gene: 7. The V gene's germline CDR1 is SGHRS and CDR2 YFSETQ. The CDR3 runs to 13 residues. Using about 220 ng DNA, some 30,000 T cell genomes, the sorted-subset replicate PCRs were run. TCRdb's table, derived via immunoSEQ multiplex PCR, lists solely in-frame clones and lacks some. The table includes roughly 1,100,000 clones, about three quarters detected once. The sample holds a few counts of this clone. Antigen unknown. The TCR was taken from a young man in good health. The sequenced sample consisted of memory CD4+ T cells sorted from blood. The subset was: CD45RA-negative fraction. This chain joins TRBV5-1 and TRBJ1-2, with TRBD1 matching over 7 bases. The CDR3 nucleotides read TGCGCCAGCAGATCGCGGGACAGTAATGGCTACACCTTC. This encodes CASRSRDSNGYTF. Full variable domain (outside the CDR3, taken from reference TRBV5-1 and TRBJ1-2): KAGVTQTPRYLIKTRGQQVTLSCSPISGHRSVSWYQQTPGQGLQFLFEYFSETQRNKGNFPGRFSGRQFSNSRSEMNVSTLELGDSALYLCASRSRDSNGYTFGSGTRLTVV.